The present T cell receptor beta chain was sequenced within a study of cytomegalovirus exposure and HLA in healthy donors. Study in general: A prior analysis found fewer than 120 million unique TCR beta sequences from some 200 million T cells.

The PCR ran on 60 Vbeta and 13 Jbeta primers. Clones were read by immunoSEQ multiplex PCR, and TCRdb kept only the in-frame ones, dropping some. The sample records 150,000 or so clones, 65% to 85% being singletons. Note on this clone: Its antigen is not known.

General study results and limits: Most TCR sequences proved rare, with some public TCRs found in many donors. Prediction of most subjects' HLA-A and HLA-B alleles by TCR beta sequences was reportedly accurate.

Germline CDR1 and CDR2: SGHTA and FQGTGA. The CDR3 contains 15 residues. V lost 3 bases and J lost 4, with 14 bases in between. Donors had nominal health at sampling but likely had unrecorded immune exposures. The chain is built from TRBV7-3 and TRBJ2-3; a possible D gene is TRBD1 (6 bases). The clonotype originates from a man aged 18 to 35 in good health and CMV-seronegative. Sequenced input: PBMCs. The CDR3 nucleotides are TGTGCCAGCAGCTTGGTTGGGGGCCTCGCAGATACGCAGTATTTT. Its translation is CASSLVGGLADTQYF.